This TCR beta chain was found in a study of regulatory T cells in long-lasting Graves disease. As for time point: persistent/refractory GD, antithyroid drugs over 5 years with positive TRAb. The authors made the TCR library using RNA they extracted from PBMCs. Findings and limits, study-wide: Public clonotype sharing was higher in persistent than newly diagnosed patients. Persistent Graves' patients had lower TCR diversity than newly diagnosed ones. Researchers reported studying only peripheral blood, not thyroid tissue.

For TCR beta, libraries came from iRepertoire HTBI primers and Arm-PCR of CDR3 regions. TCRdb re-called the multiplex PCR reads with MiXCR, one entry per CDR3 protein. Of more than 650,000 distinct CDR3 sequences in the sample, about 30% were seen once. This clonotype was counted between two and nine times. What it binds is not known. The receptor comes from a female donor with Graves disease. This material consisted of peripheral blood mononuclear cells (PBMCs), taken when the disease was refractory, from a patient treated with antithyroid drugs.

The CDR3 sequence is CASSPPETTGELFF. The CDR3 DNA reads as TGTGCCAGCAGTCCACCAGAGACCACCGGGGAGCTGTTTTTT. V usage is TRBV6-1 and J usage is TRBJ2-2, with D unclear. V was pared by 5 bases and J by 4 bases, with 11 bases between. The CDR3 contains 14 residues. Germline V CDR1 and CDR2: MNHNS, SASEGT.